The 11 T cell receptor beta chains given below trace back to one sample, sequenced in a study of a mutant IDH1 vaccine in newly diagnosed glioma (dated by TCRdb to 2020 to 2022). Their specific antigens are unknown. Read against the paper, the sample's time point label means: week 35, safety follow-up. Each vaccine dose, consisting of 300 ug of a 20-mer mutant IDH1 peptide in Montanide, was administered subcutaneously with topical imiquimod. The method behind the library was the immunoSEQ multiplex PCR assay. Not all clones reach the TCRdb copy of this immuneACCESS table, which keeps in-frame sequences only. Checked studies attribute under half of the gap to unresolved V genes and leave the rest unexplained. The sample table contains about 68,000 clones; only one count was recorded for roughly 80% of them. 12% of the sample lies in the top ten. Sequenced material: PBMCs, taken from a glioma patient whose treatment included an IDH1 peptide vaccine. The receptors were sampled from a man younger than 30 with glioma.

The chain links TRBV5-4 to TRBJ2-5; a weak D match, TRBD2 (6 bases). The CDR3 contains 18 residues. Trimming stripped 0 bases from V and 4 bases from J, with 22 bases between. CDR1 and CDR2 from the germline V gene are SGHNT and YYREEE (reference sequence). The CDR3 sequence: CASSLGFTVGGLGETQYF. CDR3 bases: TGTGCCAGCAGCTTGGGATTTACGGTGGGGGGATTGGGAGAGACCCAGTACTTC.

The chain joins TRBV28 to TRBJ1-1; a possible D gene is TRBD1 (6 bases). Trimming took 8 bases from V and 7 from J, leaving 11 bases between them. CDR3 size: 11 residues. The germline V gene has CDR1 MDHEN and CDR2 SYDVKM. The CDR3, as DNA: TGTGCCAGCCGACAGGCCCGTGAAGCTTTCTTT. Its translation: CASRQAREAFF.

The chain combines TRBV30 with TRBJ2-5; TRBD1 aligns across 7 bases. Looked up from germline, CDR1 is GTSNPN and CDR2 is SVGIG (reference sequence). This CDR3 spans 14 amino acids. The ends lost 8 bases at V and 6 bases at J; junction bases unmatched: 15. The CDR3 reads CATNRGGGEKTQYF. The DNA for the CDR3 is TGTGCCACAAACAGGGGCGGAGGAGAAAAGACCCAGTACTTC.

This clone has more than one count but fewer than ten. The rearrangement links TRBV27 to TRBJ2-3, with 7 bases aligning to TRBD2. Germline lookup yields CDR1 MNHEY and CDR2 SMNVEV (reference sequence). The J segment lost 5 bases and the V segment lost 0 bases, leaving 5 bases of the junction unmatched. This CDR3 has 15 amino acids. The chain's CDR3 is CASSLSGGRLDTQYF. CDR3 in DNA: TGTGCCAGCAGTTTATCGGGCGGGAGATTAGATACGCAGTATTTT.

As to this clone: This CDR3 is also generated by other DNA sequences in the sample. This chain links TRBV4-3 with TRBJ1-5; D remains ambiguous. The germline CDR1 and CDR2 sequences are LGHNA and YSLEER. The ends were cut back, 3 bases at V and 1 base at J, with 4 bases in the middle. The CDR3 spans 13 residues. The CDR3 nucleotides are TGCGCCAGCAGCCAGGACAGCAATCAGCCCCAGCATTTT. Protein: CASSQDSNQPQHF.

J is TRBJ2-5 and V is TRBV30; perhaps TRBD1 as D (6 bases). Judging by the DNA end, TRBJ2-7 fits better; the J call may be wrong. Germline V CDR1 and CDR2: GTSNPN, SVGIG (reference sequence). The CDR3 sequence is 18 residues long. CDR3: CAWSVLVIGHRADYEQYF. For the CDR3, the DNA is TGTGCCTGGAGTGTACTGGTAATCGGTCACAGGGCGGACTACGAGCAGTACTTC.

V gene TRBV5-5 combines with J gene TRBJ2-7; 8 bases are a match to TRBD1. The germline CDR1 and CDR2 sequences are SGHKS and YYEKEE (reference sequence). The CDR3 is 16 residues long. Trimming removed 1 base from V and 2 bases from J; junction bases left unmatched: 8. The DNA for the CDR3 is TGTGCCAGCAGCTTGTTAGCCCGGGACAGGACCTACGAGCAGTACTTC. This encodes CASSLLARDRTYEQYF.

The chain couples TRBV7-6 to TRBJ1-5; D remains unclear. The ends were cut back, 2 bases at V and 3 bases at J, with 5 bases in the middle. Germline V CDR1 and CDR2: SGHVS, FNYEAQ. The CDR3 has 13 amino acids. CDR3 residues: CASSLNLNQPQHF. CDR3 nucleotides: TGTGCCAGCAGCTTAAACCTCAATCAGCCCCAGCATTTT.

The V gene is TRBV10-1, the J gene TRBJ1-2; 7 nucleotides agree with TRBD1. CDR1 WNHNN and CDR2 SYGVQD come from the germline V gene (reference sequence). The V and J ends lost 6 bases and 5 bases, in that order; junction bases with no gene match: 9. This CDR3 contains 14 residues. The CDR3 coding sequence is TGCGCCAGCAGGTTGGGAGGGGGCCCTTATGGCTACACCTTC. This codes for CASRLGGGPYGYTF.

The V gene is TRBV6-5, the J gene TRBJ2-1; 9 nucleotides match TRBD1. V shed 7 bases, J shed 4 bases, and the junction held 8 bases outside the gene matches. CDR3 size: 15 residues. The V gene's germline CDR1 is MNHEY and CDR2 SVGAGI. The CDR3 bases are TGTGCCAGCACCCCCTCCGGGACAGGGTACAATGAGCAGTTCTTC. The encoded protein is CASTPSGTGYNEQFF.

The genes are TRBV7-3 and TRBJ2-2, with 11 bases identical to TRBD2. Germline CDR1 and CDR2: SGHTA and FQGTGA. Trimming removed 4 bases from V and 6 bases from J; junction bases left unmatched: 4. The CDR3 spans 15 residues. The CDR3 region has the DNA TGTGCCAGCAGCTATATAGCGGGAGGGGCCGGGGAGCTGTTTTTT. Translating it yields CASSYIAGGAGELFF.